A selection of T cell receptor beta chains follows, all from one sample in a study of cytomegalovirus exposure and HLA in healthy donors. Some clones are missing from TCRdb's copy, which holds only in-frame ones; the method was immunoSEQ multiplex PCR. The table lists 35,000 to 50,000 clones. The material sequenced was PBMCs. The receptors were sampled from a woman in her thirties in good health and CMV-seropositive. Both conserved end residues are part of each CDR3. A D gene is named only where the DNA matches it firmly.

CASSLDGGGGGKETQYF,NA,TRBJ2-5,TRBV5-4
CASSIKTGTGNSPLHF,TRBD1,TRBJ1-6,TRBV2
CASSTGRYQPQHF,NA,TRBJ1-5,TRBV7-9
CASSRDKNTEAFF,NA,TRBJ1-1,TRBV18
CASSPGQGANTIYF,TRBD1,TRBJ1-3,TRBV7-9
CASLSSGNTIYF,NA,TRBJ1-3,TRBV25-1
CASSRGTGGLGTEAFF,TRBD1,TRBJ1-1,TRBV5-1
CAIRRDRTGNTIYF,TRBD1,TRBJ1-3,TRBV10-3
CASSGAGSMNTEAFF,NA,TRBJ1-1,TRBV9
CASSFSGGAGDTQYF,TRBD2,TRBJ2-3,TRBV5-1
CASTNGQGRYEQYF,TRBD1,TRBJ2-7,TRBV6-5
CASSSGQGSQPQHF,TRBD1,TRBJ1-5,TRBV27
CASSPVGTSGGGSYEQYF,TRBD2,TRBJ2-7,TRBV5-4
CASSPSQPGSPLHF,NA,TRBJ1-6,TRBV18
CASSYTGLQPQHF,NA,TRBJ1-5,TRBV27
CASSVGVRSSYEQYF,NA,TRBJ2-7,TRBV9
CASSRLAGASTYEQYF,TRBD2,TRBJ2-7,TRBV2
CASSLLSHRSGANVLTF,NA,TRBJ2-6,TRBV11-2
CASSLAPSGDYYNEQFF,TRBD2,TRBJ2-1,TRBV7-9
CASSLTRDNNYEQYF,NA,TRBJ2-7,TRBV5-5
CASSSGTQVRTIYF,NA,TRBJ1-3,TRBV19
CASSLVRVNYGYTF,NA,TRBJ1-2,TRBV5-5
CATQSRQGGGNPEAFF,NA,TRBJ1-1,TRBV10-3
CASSLEQGIYNEQFF,TRBD1,TRBJ2-1,TRBV13
CASSPRRGRRNTGELFF,TRBD1,TRBJ2-2,TRBV19
CASTLDDRGYGYTF,TRBD1,TRBJ1-2,TRBV19
CASSKDRVGTEAFF,TRBD1,TRBJ1-1,TRBV11-3
CASSLSSREGYGYTF,NA,TRBJ1-2,TRBV6-5
CASSLVSRGGYQPQHF,NA,TRBJ1-5,TRBV28
CASNPGQNPYEQYF,TRBD1,TRBJ2-7,TRBV5-4
CASGPGGAYEQYF,NA,TRBJ2-7,TRBV5-1
CASSGAENTEAFF,NA,TRBJ1-1,TRBV5-1
CASSLVPPPGGNEQFF,TRBD1,TRBJ2-1,TRBV5-1